The 14 T cell receptor beta chains below were found in one sample sequenced in a study of T cells in Graves' hyperthyroidism and ophthalmopathy. From RNA transcripts, TCR beta CDR3 regions were amplified. The TCR CDR3 first-round RT-PCR relied on the HTBI primer set. TCRdb analysed the multiplex PCR reads with MiXCR anew, one entry per CDR3 protein. This sample has roughly 170,000 distinct CDR3 sequences, with about 9% found just once. The sequenced material came from blood. The receptors were gathered from a woman between 18 and 29 years old with Graves' hyperthyroidism that later progressed to Graves' ophthalmopathy.

This sequence joins TRBV18 and TRBJ1-1; TRBD1 matches 8 bases. In germline, CDR1 is KGHSH, CDR2 LQKENI. V lost 4 bases to trimming and J lost 7 bases; unmatched junction nucleotides: 11. This CDR3 is built from 15 residues. CDR3 residues: CASSRGQAGALEAFF. The CDR3 DNA reads as TGTGCCAGCTCACGGGGACAGGCTGGGGCCCTTGAAGCTTTCTTT.

This clonotype was seen ten or more times. V is TRBV28 and J is TRBJ1-1; D might be TRBD1 (5 bases). Germline CDR1 reads MDHEN; CDR2 reads SYDVKM. This CDR3 is 17 amino acids long. The germline V and J ends were trimmed by 3 bases and 0 bases, with 17 bases remaining between them. CDR3 amino acids: CASSLVGDYGVNTEAFF. DNA for the CDR3: TGTGCCAGCAGTTTGGTGGGGGATTATGGCGTGAACACTGAAGCTTTCTTT.

Ten or more counts support this clonotype. This chain links TRBV2 with TRBJ2-2, with D tentatively TRBD1 (6 bases). The CDR3 extends over 14 amino acids. Trimming removed 3 bases from V and 4 bases from J, with 9 bases in between. Per germline, CDR1 SNHLY and CDR2 FYNNEI. CDR3 region: CASSEQGPTGELFF. The CDR3 DNA is TGTGCCAGCAGTGAGCAGGGGCCCACCGGGGAGCTGTTTTTT.

V is TRBV20-1 and J is TRBJ2-5; 11 nucleotides line up with TRBD2. This CDR3 has 15 amino acids. CDR1 is DFQATT and CDR2 is SNEGSKA in the germline V gene (reference sequence). Trimming at V came to 2 bases and at J to 1 base, leaving 3 bases not matched to a gene. The CDR3 DNA reads TGCAGTGCTAGAATCGGACTAGCGGGCCAAGAGACCCAGTACTTC. Its protein is CSARIGLAGQETQYF.

This clonotype was observed a few times. J is TRBJ1-5 and V is TRBV5-6; 9 nucleotides line up with TRBD1. The ends lost 3 bases at V and 9 bases at J; junction bases unmatched: 7. The germline gives CDR1 SGHDT, CDR2 YYEEEE. This CDR3 contains 14 residues. DNA of the CDR3: TGTGCCAGCAGCTCCGGGACAGGGATGCCGCCCCAGCATTTT. It specifies CASSSGTGMPPQHF.

The chain combines TRBV4-2 with TRBJ1-1; 7 bases match TRBD1. The CDR3 length is 17 residues. From germline, CDR1 is LGHNA and CDR2 YNFKEQ. The V gene end was trimmed by 1 base and the J gene end by 8 bases; junction bases not matched to a gene: 16. The CDR3 sequence: CASSQGIIRDRNPEAFF. CDR3 in DNA: TGTGCCAGCAGCCAAGGAATTATCCGGGACAGAAACCCCGAAGCTTTCTTT.

The chain is built from TRBV20-1 and TRBJ2-3; D call uncertain. CDR1 and CDR2 (germline): DFQATT, SNEGSKA (reference sequence). The V and J ends lost 3 bases and 2 bases respectively, with 9 bases between them. The CDR3 runs 13 residues. The DNA of the CDR3 is TGCAGTGCTAGTCCCGAAAACACAGATACGCAGTATTTT. Encoded protein: CSASPENTDTQYF.

Many counts were recorded for this clonotype. V usage is TRBV28 and J usage is TRBJ2-4; a weak D match, TRBD1 (6 bases). This CDR3 contains 16 residues. Between the trimmed V and J ends, which lost 6 bases and 2 bases, there was a span of 17 bases. Per germline, CDR1 MDHEN and CDR2 SYDVKM. The CDR3 protein is CASSYRQDDPKNIQYF. In DNA form, the CDR3 reads TGTGCCAGCAGCTACCGACAGGATGATCCCAAAAACATTCAGTACTTC. Together with reference TRBV28 and TRBJ2-4, the CDR3 gives the full variable domain: DVKVTQSSRYLVKRTGEKVFLECVQDMDHENMFWYRQDPGLGLRLIYFSYDVKMKEKGDIPEGYSVSREKKERFSLILESASTNQTSMYLCASSYRQDDPKNIQYFGAGTRLSVL.

This clonotype was observed many times. The chain joins TRBV30 to TRBJ1-4; D unresolved. The germline V gene encodes CDR1 GTSNPN and CDR2 SVGIG (reference sequence). The V end was cut by 0 bases, the J end by 7 bases, with 12 bases between. The length of the CDR3 is 14 residues. The CDR3 DNA reads TGTGCCTGGAGTGTACTGTTACGGCGTGAAAAACTGTTTTTT. Protein product: CAWSVLLRREKLFF.

There are many counts of this clonotype. The chain recombines TRBV30 with TRBJ1-2; 7 bases map to TRBD1. Trimming cost V 3 bases and J 4 bases; bases outside gene matches: 11. CDR3 length: 15 amino acids. Germline assignment: CDR1 GTSNPN and CDR2 SVGIG (reference sequence). This CDR3 is CAWSPRRGHVYGYTF. CDR3 DNA: TGTGCCTGGAGCCCGAGGAGGGGGCACGTCTATGGCTACACCTTC.

The V call is TRBV9, the J call TRBJ1-1; 8 bases agree with TRBD1. Germline assignment: CDR1 SGDLS and CDR2 YYNGEE. The CDR3 sequence is 15 residues long. With V trimmed by 2 bases and J by 1 base, 4 bases remained unmatched. The CDR3 is CASSVTGGSNTEAFF. CDR3 in DNA: TGTGCCAGCAGCGTCACAGGGGGATCGAACACTGAAGCTTTCTTT.

This clonotype has a count of ten or more. This chain connects TRBV7-8 to TRBJ2-1; 10 nucleotides line up with TRBD2. J was trimmed by 0 bases and V by 5 bases; bases with no gene match: 7. Germline-derived CDR1 and CDR2 are SGHVS and FQNEAQ. CDR3 length: 17 residues. The CDR3: CASSRSSGSYSYNEQFF. In nucleotides, the CDR3 is TGTGCCAGCAGCCGATCTAGCGGGAGTTACTCCTACAATGAGCAGTTCTTC. The full variable domain, rest sourced from reference TRBV7-8 and TRBJ2-1, is GAGVSQSPRYKVAKRGQDVALRCDPISGHVSLFWYQQALGQGPEFLTYFQNEAQLDKSGLPSDRFFAERPEGSVSTLKIQRTQQEDSAVYLCASSRSSGSYSYNEQFFGPGTRLTVL.

This clonotype occurred a few times. The rearrangement uses TRBV5-4 and TRBJ1-2, with a tentative D call TRBD1 (5 bases). CDR3 length: 14 residues. Trimming pared 2 bases from V and 4 bases from J, leaving 12 bases between. The germline V gene encodes CDR1 SGHNT and CDR2 YYREEE (reference sequence). The CDR3 DNA follows: TGTGCCAGCAGCTTAATGAGGGGAACCTATGGCTACACCTTC. Translating it yields CASSLMRGTYGYTF.

This clonotype was seen a handful of times. The chain employs TRBV15 and TRBJ2-3; 8 nucleotides align to TRBD1. The CDR3 runs 15 residues. Germline loops: CDR1 LNHNV, CDR2 YYDKDF (reference sequence). The V gene end was trimmed by 1 base and the J gene end by 4 bases; junction bases not matched to a gene: 4. The CDR3: CATSRGQGNPDTQYF. The CDR3 DNA reads as TGTGCCACCAGCAGAGGACAGGGGAACCCAGATACGCAGTATTTT.